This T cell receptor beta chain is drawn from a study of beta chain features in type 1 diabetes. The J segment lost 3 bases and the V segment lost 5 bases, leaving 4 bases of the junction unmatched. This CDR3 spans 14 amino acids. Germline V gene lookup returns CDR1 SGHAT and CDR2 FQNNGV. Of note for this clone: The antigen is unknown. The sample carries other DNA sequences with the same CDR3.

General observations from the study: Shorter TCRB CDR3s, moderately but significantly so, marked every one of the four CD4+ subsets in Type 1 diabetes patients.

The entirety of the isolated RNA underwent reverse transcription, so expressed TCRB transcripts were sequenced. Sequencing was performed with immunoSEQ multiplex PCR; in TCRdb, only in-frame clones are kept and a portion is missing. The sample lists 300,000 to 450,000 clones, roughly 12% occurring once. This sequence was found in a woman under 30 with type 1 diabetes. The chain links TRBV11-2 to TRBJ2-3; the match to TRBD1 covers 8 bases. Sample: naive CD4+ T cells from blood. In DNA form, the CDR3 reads TGTGCCAGCAGCCCCAGACAGGGGACAGATACGCAGTATTTT. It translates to CASSPRQGTDTQYF.